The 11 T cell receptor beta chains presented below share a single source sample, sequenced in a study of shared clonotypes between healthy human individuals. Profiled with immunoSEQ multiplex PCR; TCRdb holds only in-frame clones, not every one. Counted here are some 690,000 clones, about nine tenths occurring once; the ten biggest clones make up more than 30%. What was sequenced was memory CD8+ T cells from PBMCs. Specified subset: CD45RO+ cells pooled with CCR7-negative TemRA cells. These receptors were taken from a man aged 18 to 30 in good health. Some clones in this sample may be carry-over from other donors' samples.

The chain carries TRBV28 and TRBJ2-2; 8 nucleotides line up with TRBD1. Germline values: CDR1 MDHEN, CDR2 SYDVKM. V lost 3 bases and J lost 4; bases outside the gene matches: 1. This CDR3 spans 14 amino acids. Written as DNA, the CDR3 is TGTGCCAGCAGTTTCGGGACAGGCACCGGGGAGCTGTTTTTT. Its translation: CASSFGTGTGELFF.

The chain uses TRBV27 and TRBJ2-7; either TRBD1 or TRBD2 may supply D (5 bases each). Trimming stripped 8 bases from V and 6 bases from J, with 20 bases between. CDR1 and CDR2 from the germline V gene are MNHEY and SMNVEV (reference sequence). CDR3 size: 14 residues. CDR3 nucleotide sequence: TGTGCCAGCCGCCCGGGACCTGCGGCTGGCGAGCAGTACTTC. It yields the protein CASRPGPAAGEQYF.

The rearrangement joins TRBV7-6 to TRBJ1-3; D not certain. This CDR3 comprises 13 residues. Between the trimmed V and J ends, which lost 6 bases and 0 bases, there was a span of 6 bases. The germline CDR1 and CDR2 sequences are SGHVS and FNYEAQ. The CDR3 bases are TGTGCCAGCAGTCGGTACTCTGGAAACACCATATATTTT. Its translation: CASSRYSGNTIYF.

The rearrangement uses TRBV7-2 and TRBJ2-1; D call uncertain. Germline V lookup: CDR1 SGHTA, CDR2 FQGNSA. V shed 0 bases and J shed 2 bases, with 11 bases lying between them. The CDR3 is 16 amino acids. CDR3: CASSLALSEPYNEQFF. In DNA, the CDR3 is TGTGCCAGCAGCTTAGCGCTCTCAGAGCCCTACAATGAGCAGTTCTTC.

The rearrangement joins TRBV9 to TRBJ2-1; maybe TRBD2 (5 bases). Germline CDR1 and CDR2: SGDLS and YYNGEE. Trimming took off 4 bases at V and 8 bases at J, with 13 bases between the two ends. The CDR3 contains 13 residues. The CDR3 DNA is TGTGCCAGCAGCAACTCTAGGACTTATGAGCAGTTCTTC. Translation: CASSNSRTYEQFF.

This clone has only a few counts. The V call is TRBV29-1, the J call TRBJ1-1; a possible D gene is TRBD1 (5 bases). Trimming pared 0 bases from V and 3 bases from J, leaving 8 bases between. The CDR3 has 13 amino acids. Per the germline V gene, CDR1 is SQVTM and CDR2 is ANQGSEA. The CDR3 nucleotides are TGCAGCGTTGAAGATGACAGAGACACTGAAGCTTTCTTT. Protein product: CSVEDDRDTEAFF.

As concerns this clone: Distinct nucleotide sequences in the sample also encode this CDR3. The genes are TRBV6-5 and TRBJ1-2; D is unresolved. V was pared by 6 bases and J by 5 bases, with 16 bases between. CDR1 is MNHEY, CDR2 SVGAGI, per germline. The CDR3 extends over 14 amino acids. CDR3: CASSLGRGGYGYTF. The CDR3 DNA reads TGTGCCAGCAGCCTCGGCCGGGGAGGGTATGGCTACACCTTC.

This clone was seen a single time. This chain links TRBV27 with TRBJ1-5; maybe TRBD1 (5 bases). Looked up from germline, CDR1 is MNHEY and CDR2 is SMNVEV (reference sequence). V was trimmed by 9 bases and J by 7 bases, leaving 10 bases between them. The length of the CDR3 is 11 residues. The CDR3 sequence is CASGGWQPQHF. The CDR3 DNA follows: TGTGCCAGTGGGGGATGGCAGCCCCAGCATTTT.

CDR3 protein: CASSSPPTSGNEQFF. In DNA, the CDR3 is TGTGCCAGTAGTTCCCCCCCGACTAGCGGGAATGAGCAGTTCTTC. V usage is TRBV19 and J usage is TRBJ2-1; 10 bases line up with TRBD2. The J segment lost 7 bases and the V segment lost 5 bases, leaving 8 bases of the junction unmatched. The germline V gene has CDR1 LNHDA and CDR2 SQIVND (reference sequence). There are 15 residues in the CDR3.

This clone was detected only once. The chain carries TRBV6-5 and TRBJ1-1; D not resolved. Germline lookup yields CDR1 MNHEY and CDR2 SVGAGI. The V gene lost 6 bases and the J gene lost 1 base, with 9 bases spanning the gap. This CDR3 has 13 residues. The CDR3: CASRVKENTEAFF. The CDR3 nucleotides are TGTGCCAGCAGAGTCAAGGAGAACACTGAAGCTTTCTTT.

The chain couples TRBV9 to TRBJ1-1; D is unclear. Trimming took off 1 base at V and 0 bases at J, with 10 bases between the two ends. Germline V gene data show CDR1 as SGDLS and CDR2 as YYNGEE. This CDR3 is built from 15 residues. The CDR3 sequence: CASSVLRQLNTEAFF. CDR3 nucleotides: TGTGCCAGCAGCGTACTCCGGCAGTTGAACACTGAAGCTTTCTTT.